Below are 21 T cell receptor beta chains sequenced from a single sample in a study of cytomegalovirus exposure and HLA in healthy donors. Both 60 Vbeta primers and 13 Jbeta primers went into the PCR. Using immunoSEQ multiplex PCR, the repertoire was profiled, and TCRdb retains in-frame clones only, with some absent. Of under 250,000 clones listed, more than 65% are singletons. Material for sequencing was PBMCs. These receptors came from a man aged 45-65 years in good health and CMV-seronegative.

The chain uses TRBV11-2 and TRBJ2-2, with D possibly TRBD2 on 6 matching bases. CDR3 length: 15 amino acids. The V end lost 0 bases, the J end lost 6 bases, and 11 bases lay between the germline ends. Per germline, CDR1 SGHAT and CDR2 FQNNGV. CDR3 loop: CASSLEAGWAGELFF. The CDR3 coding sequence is TGTGCCAGCAGCTTAGAAGCGGGCTGGGCCGGGGAGCTGTTTTTT. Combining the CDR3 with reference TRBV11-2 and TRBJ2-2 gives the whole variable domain EAGVAQSPRYKIIEKRQSVAFWCNPISGHATLYWYQQILGQGPKLLIQFQNNGVVDDSQLPKDRFSAERLKGVDSTLKIQPAKLEDSAVYLCASSLEAGWAGELFFGEGSRLTVL.

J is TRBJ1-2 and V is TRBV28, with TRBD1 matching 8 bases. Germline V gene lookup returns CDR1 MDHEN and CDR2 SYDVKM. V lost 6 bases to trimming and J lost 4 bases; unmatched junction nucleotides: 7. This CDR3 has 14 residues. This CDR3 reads CASSRPGGVYGYTF. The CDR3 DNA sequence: TGTGCCAGCAGCCGTCCAGGGGGCGTCTATGGCTACACCTTC.

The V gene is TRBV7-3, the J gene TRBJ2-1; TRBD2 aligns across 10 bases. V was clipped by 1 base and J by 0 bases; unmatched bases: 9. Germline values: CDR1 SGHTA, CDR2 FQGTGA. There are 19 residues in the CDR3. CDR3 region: CASSLKSASGSPSYNEQFF. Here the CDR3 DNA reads TGTGCCAGCAGCTTAAAGAGTGCTAGCGGGAGCCCCTCCTACAATGAGCAGTTCTTC. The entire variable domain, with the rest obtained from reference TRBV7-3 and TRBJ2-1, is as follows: GAGVSQTPSNKVTEKGKYVELRCDPISGHTALYWYRQSLGQGPEFLIYFQGTGAADDSGLPNDRFFAVRPEGSVSTLKIQRTERGDSAVYLCASSLKSASGSPSYNEQFFGPGTRLTVL.

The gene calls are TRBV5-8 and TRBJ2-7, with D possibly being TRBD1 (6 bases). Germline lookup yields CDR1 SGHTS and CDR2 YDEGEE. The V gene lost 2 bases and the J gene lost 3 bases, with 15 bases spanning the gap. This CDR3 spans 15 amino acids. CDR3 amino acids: CASSLFRQAVYEQYF. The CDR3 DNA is TGTGCCAGCAGCTTATTCCGACAGGCGGTCTACGAGCAGTACTTC.

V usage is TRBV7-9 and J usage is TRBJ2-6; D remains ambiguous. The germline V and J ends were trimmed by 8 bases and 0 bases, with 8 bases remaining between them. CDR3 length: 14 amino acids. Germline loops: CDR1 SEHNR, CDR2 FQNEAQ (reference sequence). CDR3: CASGPDSGANVLTF. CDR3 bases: TGTGCCAGCGGGCCGGACTCTGGGGCCAACGTCCTGACTTTC.

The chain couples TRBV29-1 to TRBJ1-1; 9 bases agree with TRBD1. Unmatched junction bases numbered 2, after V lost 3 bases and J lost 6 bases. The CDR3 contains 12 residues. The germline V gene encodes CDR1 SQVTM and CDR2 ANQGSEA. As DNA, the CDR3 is TGCAGCGTTGAGGGACAGGGCCCTGAAGCTTTCTTT. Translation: CSVEGQGPEAFF.

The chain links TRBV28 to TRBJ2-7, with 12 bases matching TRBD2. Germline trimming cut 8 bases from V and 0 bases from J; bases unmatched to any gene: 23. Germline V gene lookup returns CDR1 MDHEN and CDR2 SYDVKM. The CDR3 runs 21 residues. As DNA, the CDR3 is TGTGCCAGCCTTACCAGAGGTGGGTTCCAAACTAGCGGGAGGCCCTCCTACGAGCAGTACTTC. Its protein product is CASLTRGGFQTSGRPSYEQYF.

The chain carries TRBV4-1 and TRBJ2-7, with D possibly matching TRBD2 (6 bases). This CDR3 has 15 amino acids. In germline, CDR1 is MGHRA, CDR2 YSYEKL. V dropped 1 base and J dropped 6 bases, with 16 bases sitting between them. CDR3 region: CASSQGLLAWSEQYF. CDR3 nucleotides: TGCGCCAGCAGCCAAGGACTTCTAGCGTGGAGCGAGCAGTACTTC.

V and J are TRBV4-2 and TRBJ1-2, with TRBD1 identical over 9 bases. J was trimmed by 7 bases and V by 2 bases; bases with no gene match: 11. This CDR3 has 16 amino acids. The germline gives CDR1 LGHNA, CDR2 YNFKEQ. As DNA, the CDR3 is TGTGCCAGCAGCCAATCTACAGGGGGCGAGGGTCGTGGCTACACCTTC. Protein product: CASSQSTGGEGRGYTF.

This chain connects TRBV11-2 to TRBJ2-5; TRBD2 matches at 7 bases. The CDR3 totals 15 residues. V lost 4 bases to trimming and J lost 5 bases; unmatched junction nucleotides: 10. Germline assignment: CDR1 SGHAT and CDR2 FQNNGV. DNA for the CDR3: TGTGCCAGCAGCTCAATCCCGACTAGCAGCGAGACCCAGTACTTC. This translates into CASSSIPTSSETQYF. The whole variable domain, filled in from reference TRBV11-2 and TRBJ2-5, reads EAGVAQSPRYKIIEKRQSVAFWCNPISGHATLYWYQQILGQGPKLLIQFQNNGVVDDSQLPKDRFSAERLKGVDSTLKIQPAKLEDSAVYLCASSSIPTSSETQYFGPGTRLLVL.

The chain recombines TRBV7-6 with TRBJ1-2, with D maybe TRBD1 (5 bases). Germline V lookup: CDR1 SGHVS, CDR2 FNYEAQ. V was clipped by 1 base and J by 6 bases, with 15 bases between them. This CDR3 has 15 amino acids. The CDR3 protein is CASSLDPGGFDGYTF. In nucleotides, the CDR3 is TGTGCCAGCAGCTTAGACCCGGGGGGGTTTGATGGCTACACCTTC.

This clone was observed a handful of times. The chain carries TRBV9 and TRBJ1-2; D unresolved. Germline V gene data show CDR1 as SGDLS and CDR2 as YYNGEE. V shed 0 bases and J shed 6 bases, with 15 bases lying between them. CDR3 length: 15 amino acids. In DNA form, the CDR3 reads TGTGCCAGCAGCGTAGTCCCCATCACCGAGGATGGCTACACCTTC. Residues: CASSVVPITEDGYTF.

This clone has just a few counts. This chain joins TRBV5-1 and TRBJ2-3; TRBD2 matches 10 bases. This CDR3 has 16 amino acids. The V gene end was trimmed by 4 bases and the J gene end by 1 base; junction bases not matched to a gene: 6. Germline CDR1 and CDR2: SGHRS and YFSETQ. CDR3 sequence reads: CASSPDLAGGTDTQYF. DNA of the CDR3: TGCGCCAGCAGCCCAGATCTAGCGGGAGGCACAGATACGCAGTATTTT.

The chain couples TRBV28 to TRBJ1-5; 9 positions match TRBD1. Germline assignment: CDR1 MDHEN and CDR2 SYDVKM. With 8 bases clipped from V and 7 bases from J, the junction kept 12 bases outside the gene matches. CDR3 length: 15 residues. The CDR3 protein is CASARPGTGNQPQHF. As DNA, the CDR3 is TGTGCCAGCGCGCGTCCCGGGACAGGGAACCAGCCCCAGCATTTT.

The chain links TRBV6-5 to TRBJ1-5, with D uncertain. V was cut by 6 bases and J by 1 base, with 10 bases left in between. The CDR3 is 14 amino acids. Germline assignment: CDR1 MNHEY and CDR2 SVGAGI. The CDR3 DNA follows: TGTGCCAGCAGGGGAGACGGGAGCAATCAGCCCCAGCATTTT. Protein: CASRGDGSNQPQHF.

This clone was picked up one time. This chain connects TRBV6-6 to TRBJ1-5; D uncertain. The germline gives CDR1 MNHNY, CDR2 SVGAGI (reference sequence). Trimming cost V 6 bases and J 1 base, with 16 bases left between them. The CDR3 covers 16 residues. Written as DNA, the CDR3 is TGTGCCAGCAGCTCCACCCTCCCCGGGAGCAATCAGCCCCAGCATTTT. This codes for CASSSTLPGSNQPQHF.

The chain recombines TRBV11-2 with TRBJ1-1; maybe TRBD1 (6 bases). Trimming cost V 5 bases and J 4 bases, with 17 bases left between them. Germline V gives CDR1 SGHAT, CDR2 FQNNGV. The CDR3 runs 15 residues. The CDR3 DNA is TGTGCCAGCAGCCGGCGGACAGACTTCACCACTGAAGCTTTCTTT. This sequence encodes CASSRRTDFTTEAFF.

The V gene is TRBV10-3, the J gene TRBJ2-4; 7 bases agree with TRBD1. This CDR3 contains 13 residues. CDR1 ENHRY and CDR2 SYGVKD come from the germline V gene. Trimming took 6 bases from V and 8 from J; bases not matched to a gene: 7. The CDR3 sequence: CAISVTGKDIQYF. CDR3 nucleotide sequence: TGTGCCATCAGCGTGACAGGGAAGGACATTCAGTACTTC.

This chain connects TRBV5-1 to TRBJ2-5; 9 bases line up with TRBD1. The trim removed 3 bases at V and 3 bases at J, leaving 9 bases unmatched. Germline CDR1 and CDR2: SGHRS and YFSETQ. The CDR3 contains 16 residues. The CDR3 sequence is CASSWGQGEREETQYF. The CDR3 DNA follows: TGCGCCAGCAGCTGGGGACAGGGCGAAAGGGAAGAGACCCAGTACTTC.

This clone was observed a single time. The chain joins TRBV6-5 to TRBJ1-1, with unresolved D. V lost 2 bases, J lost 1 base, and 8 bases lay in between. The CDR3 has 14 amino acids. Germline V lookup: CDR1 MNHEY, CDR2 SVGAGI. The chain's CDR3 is CASSYNFRNTEAFF. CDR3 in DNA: TGTGCCAGCAGTTACAACTTCCGGAACACTGAAGCTTTCTTT.

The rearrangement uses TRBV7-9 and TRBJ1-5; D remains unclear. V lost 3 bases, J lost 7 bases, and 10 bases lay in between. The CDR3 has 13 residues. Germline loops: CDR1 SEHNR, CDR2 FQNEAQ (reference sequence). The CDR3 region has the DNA TGTGCCAGCAGCTTTGGCCCTCCCCAGCCCCAGCATTTT. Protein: CASSFGPPQPQHF. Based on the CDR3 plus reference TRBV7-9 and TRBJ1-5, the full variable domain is DTGVSQNPRHKITKRGQNVTFRCDPISEHNRLYWYRQTLGQGPEFLTYFQNEAQLEKSRLLSDRFSAERPKGSFSTLEIQRTEQGDSAMYLCASSFGPPQPQHFGDGTRLSIL.